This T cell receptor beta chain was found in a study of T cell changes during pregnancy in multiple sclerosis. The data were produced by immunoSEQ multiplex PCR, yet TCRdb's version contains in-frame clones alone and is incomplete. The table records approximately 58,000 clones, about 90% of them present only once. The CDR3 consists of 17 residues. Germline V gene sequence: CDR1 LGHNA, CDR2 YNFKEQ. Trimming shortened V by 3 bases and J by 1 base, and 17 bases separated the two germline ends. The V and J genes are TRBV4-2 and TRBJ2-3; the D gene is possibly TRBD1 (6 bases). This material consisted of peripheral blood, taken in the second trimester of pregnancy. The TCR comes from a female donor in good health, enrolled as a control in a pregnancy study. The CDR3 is CASSQLVTGSGTDTQYF. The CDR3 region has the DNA TGTGCCAGCAGCCAGCTTGTTACAGGGAGCGGCACAGATACGCAGTATTTT.